Sequencing of this T cell receptor (beta chain) was carried out in a study of chemoradiotherapy in HPV16-positive cancers. The overall study: Two HPV16-positive patients' cells yielded candidate HPV-specific clones and common motifs.

About this clone itself: Its cognate antigen is unknown.

Study results and caveats: HPV-specific T cells were functionally defined from only a couple of HPV16-positive patients. In HPV16-positive patients, HPV-responsive T-cell expansion tracked better recurrence-free survival. Candidate HPV-specific clones and E7-related TCR motifs grew in tumor during treatment.

Data came from immunoSEQ multiplex PCR; TCRdb stores just in-frame clones and leaves some out. The sample lists more than 950 clones, approximately 90% seen once, with around 3.2% in the top ten. Sequenced here: tumor tissue, sampled from a patient who underwent chemoradiotherapy. This receptor was taken from a human donor with HPV-associated anogenital cancer.

The CDR3 loop is CASSLGQPGAFF. The DNA for the CDR3 is TGTGCCAGCAGCTTGGGACAGCCTGGGGCTTTCTTT. This chain links TRBV2 with TRBJ1-1; TRBD1 matches at 7 bases. The J segment lost 11 bases and the V segment lost 6 bases, leaving 9 bases of the junction unmatched. The germline V gene has CDR1 SNHLY and CDR2 FYNNEI. The CDR3 is made up of 12 amino acids.